The rows below give T cell receptor beta chains drawn from one sample of a study of human T cells and chemical hapten exposure. Using its own MiXCR run on the RACE reads, TCRdb lists one record per CDR3 protein. The sample has roughly 260,000 distinct CDR3 sequences; about 9% are singletons. The source material was whole blood, sampled in connection with sensitization to the hapten diphenylcyclopropenone (DPC). These receptors were taken from a woman between 35 and 50 years old with alopecia areata. Some clones in this sample may be carry-over from other donors' samples. CDR3s include the opening cysteine and the closing phenylalanine or tryptophan. Each record gives: clone size, J gene, D gene, V gene, CDR3 protein, CDR3 DNA. The D gene is left open where the match is weak. Not every row has a clone size; where given, it reads once, few, many or a size class.

size: many; J: TRBJ1-5; D: NA; V: TRBV2; CDR3: CASSREDSSAYSNQPQHF; DNA: TGTGCCAGCAGTCGGGAAGACAGTTCCGCTTATAGCAATCAGCCCCAGCATTTT
size: few; J: TRBJ2-5; D: NA; V: TRBV27; CDR3: CASSFRWKETQYF; DNA: TGTGCCAGCAGTTTTCGCTGGAAAGAGACCCAGTACTTC
size: few; J: TRBJ2-7; D: TRBD2; V: TRBV12-3/TRBV12-4; CDR3: CASSLGREAYEQYF; DNA: TGTGCCAGCAGTTTAGGACGGGAGGCCTACGAGCAGTACTTC
size: NA; J: TRBJ2-7; D: TRBD2; V: TRBV9; CDR3: CASSAGTSRSYEQYF; DNA: TGTGCCAGCAGCGCGGGGACTAGTCGCTCCTACGAGCAGTACTTC
size: NA; J: TRBJ1-2; D: NA; V: TRBV27; CDR3: CASSHSWTENYGYTF; DNA: TGTGCCAGCAGCCATTCCTGGACAGAAAACTATGGCTACACCTTC
size: many; J: TRBJ2-5; D: NA; V: TRBV5-1; CDR3: CASSLPAETQYF; DNA: TGCGCCAGCAGCTTGCCGGCGGAGACCCAGTACTTC
size: NA; J: TRBJ2-7; D: NA; V: TRBV7-9; CDR3: CASSHGPTYEQYF; DNA: TGTGCCAGCAGCCACGGACCGACATACGAGCAGTACTTC
size: few; J: TRBJ2-2; D: TRBD2; V: TRBV20-1; CDR3: CSARKPPSGSVGELFF; DNA: TGCAGTGCTAGAAAGCCTCCTAGCGGGAGTGTCGGGGAGCTGTTTTTT
size: NA; J: TRBJ2-1; D: NA; V: TRBV11-1; CDR3: CASSLFSGDSYNEQFF; DNA: TGTGCCAGCAGCTTATTCTCGGGAGATTCCTACAATGAGCAGTTCTTC
size: few; J: TRBJ2-2; D: TRBD1; V: TRBV12-3/TRBV12-4; CDR3: CASSATGPGELFF; DNA: TGTGCCAGCAGTGCGACAGGGCCCGGGGAGCTGTTTTTT
size: few; J: TRBJ2-3; D: NA; V: TRBV9; CDR3: CASSEADTQYF; DNA: TGTGCCAGCAGCGAGGCAGATACGCAGTATTTT
size: NA; J: TRBJ2-7; D: TRBD1; V: TRBV4-1; CDR3: CASSRGQGAEQYF; DNA: TGCGCCAGCAGCCGTGGACAGGGGGCCGAGCAGTACTTC
size: NA; J: TRBJ2-7; D: TRBD1; V: TRBV7-9; CDR3: CASSRRQGSHEQYF; DNA: TGTGCCAGCAGCCGCCGACAGGGGAGCCACGAGCAGTACTTC
size: few; J: TRBJ2-2; D: NA; V: TRBV7-3; CDR3: CASSLSGTNTGELFF; DNA: TGTGCCAGCAGCTTAAGCGGCACGAACACCGGGGAGCTGTTTTTT
size: NA; J: TRBJ1-6; D: TRBD1; V: TRBV27; CDR3: CASSIGTGGNSPLHF; DNA: TGTGCCAGCAGCATAGGGACAGGGGGGAATTCACCCCTCCACTTT
size: NA; J: TRBJ1-5; D: NA; V: TRBV6-2/TRBV6-3; CDR3: CASRLDSNQPQHF; DNA: TGTGCCAGCAGGTTAGATAGCAATCAGCCCCAGCATTTT
size: many; J: TRBJ1-4; D: NA; V: TRBV5-1; CDR3: CASSLENNEKLFF; DNA: TGCGCCAGCAGCCTAGAGAATAATGAAAAACTGTTTTTT
size: few; J: TRBJ1-1; D: NA; V: TRBV28; CDR3: CASSPGASNTEAFF; DNA: TGTGCCAGCAGCCCCGGGGCCTCGAACACTGAAGCTTTCTTT
size: many; J: TRBJ1-3; D: NA; V: TRBV7-2; CDR3: CASSLMRSGNTIYF; DNA: TGTGCCAGCAGCTTAATGAGATCCGGAAACACCATATATTTT
size: few; J: TRBJ1-6; D: TRBD1; V: TRBV5-5; CDR3: CASSPWTGGKRNSPLHF; DNA: TGTGCCAGCAGCCCCTGGACAGGGGGCAAAAGGAATTCACCCCTCCACTTT
size: many; J: TRBJ2-2; D: TRBD2; V: TRBV20-1; CDR3: CSGKYGLAGSRAGELFF; DNA: TGCAGTGGTAAATACGGACTAGCGGGAAGCCGCGCCGGGGAGCTGTTTTTT
size: NA; J: TRBJ2-7; D: TRBD1; V: TRBV7-9; CDR3: CATSEGQGADEQYF; DNA: TGTGCCACCTCTGAGGGACAGGGGGCCGACGAGCAGTACTTC
size: NA; J: TRBJ2-7; D: NA; V: TRBV29-1; CDR3: CSVALVTYEQYF; DNA: TGCAGCGTTGCCCTGGTCACCTACGAGCAGTACTTC
size: many; J: TRBJ2-7; D: NA; V: TRBV4-1; CDR3: CASSPPGSGTYEQYF; DNA: TGCGCCAGCAGCCCCCCGGGTAGCGGAACCTACGAGCAGTACTTC
size: many; J: TRBJ2-3; D: NA; V: TRBV6-5; CDR3: CASSYSAGFTDTQYF; DNA: TGTGCCAGCAGTTACTCCGCGGGATTCACAGATACGCAGTATTTT
size: few; J: TRBJ2-1; D: TRBD1; V: TRBV5-1; CDR3: CASAQGAYNEQFF; DNA: TGCGCCAGTGCCCAGGGGGCCTACAATGAGCAGTTCTTC
size: few; J: TRBJ2-4; D: NA; V: TRBV24-1; CDR3: CAIEQAKNIQYF; DNA: TGTGCCATCGAGCAAGCCAAAAACATTCAGTACTTC
size: NA; J: TRBJ2-5; D: TRBD1; V: TRBV12-3/TRBV12-4; CDR3: CASSPSTGGVAAETQYF; DNA: TGTGCCAGCAGTCCATCGACAGGGGGGGTTGCGGCGGAGACCCAGTACTTC
size: NA; J: TRBJ1-2; D: TRBD1; V: TRBV5-5; CDR3: CASSVTGGRGYTF; DNA: TGTGCCAGCAGCGTGACAGGGGGCCGTGGCTACACCTTC
size: few; J: TRBJ2-7; D: TRBD2; V: TRBV28; CDR3: CASRRGGTSGHEQYF; DNA: TGTGCCAGCAGACGGGGGGGGACTAGCGGCCACGAGCAGTACTTC
size: many; J: TRBJ2-5; D: TRBD1; V: TRBV6-2/TRBV6-3; CDR3: CASSSGTGRETQYF; DNA: TGTGCCAGCAGTTCCGGGACAGGGAGAGAGACCCAGTACTTC
size: NA; J: TRBJ2-1; D: NA; V: TRBV12-3/TRBV12-4; CDR3: CASTSGSFTYNEQFF; DNA: TGTGCCAGCACCTCGGGATCATTCACCTACAATGAGCAGTTCTTC
size: many; J: TRBJ2-2; D: TRBD2; V: TRBV12-3/TRBV12-4; CDR3: CASSPRRGSVTGELFF; DNA: TGTGCCAGCAGCCCCCGGCGCGGGAGCGTCACCGGGGAGCTGTTTTTT
size: NA; J: TRBJ2-1; D: TRBD2; V: TRBV10-3; CDR3: CAISDLGLAGGPGDEQFF; DNA: TGTGCCATCAGTGACTTGGGACTAGCGGGAGGGCCGGGAGATGAGCAGTTCTTC
size: NA; J: TRBJ2-5; D: NA; V: TRBV4-1; CDR3: CATAPGTQETQYF; DNA: TGCGCCACCGCCCCAGGGACTCAGGAGACCCAGTACTTC
size: NA; J: TRBJ2-3; D: NA; V: TRBV27; CDR3: CASSPPPGGTDTQYF; DNA: TGTGCCAGCAGTCCCCCCCCCGGGGGCACAGATACGCAGTATTTT
size: NA; J: TRBJ2-7; D: TRBD1; V: TRBV6-5; CDR3: CASFKTGGYEQYF; DNA: TGTGCCAGCTTTAAAACAGGGGGCTACGAGCAGTACTTC
size: few; J: TRBJ1-2; D: TRBD1; V: TRBV20-1; CDR3: CSAPLTGNYGYTF; DNA: TGCAGTGCCCCATTGACAGGGAACTATGGCTACACCTTC
size: few; J: TRBJ1-2; D: NA; V: TRBV28; CDR3: CASSFRGEVYGYTF; DNA: TGTGCCAGCAGTTTCAGGGGCGAGGTCTATGGCTACACCTTC
size: NA; J: TRBJ2-1; D: TRBD2; V: TRBV28; CDR3: CATQSSGSNEQFF; DNA: TGTGCCACCCAGTCTAGCGGGAGTAATGAGCAGTTCTTC
size: NA; J: TRBJ1-2; D: NA; V: TRBV7-9; CDR3: CASSRNREKKIYTF; DNA: TGTGCCAGCAGCAGAAACCGGGAGAAAAAGATCTACACCTTC
size: NA; J: TRBJ2-1; D: NA; V: TRBV5-1; CDR3: CASSGGLLDHLNNEQFF; DNA: TGCGCCAGCAGCGGGGGGCTGTTGGACCACCTGAACAATGAGCAGTTCTTC
size: many; J: TRBJ1-1; D: TRBD1; V: TRBV4-3; CDR3: CASSQDARTGGMRAFF; DNA: TGCGCCAGCAGCCAAGATGCCCGGACAGGGGGCATGAGGGCTTTCTTT
size: many; J: TRBJ1-1; D: TRBD1; V: TRBV20-1; CDR3: CSAPGTGPPEAFF; DNA: TGCAGTGCGCCTGGGACAGGTCCGCCTGAAGCTTTCTTT
size: NA; J: TRBJ2-2; D: NA; V: TRBV2; CDR3: CASSEFDTGELFF; DNA: TGTGCCAGCAGTGAATTCGACACCGGGGAGCTGTTTTTT
size: many; J: TRBJ2-1; D: TRBD2; V: TRBV2; CDR3: CASSEGGRNLYEQFF; DNA: TGTGCCAGCAGTGAAGGCGGGAGGAATTTGTATGAGCAGTTCTTC
size: NA; J: TRBJ2-6; D: TRBD1; V: TRBV18; CDR3: CASSPGTGSGANVLTF; DNA: TGTGCCAGCTCACCCGGGACAGGATCTGGGGCCAACGTCCTGACTTTC
size: many; J: TRBJ1-4; D: TRBD1; V: TRBV5-1; CDR3: CASSLGDRGEKLFF; DNA: TGCGCCAGCAGCTTAGGGGACAGAGGAGAAAAACTGTTTTTT
size: few; J: TRBJ1-1; D: NA; V: TRBV4-3; CDR3: CASSQAGQNTEAFF; DNA: TGCGCCAGCAGCCAAGCCGGACAGAACACTGAAGCTTTCTTT